This section outlines one T cell receptor (beta chain) sequence together with its context. Trimming left V 7 bases short and J 6 bases short, with 18 bases between. Germline lookup yields CDR1 MNHEY and CDR2 SVGEGT. CDR3 length equals 14 residues. These data belong to a study of blood T cell repertoires in COVID-19. The protocol was immunoSEQ multiplex PCR, while the TCRdb copy is restricted to in-frame clones and leaves out a portion. The profile shows 250,000 or so clones, about 91% of them singletons. The sample consisted of peripheral blood. This receptor was taken from a woman in her twenties or thirties with COVID-19, enrolled during active disease. V gene TRBV6-2 or TRBV6-3 combines with J gene TRBJ1-1; D is undetermined. The CDR3: CASTPGSVVAEAFF. The CDR3 coding sequence is TGTGCCAGCACCCCGGGCTCTGTGGTGGCTGAAGCTTTCTTT.